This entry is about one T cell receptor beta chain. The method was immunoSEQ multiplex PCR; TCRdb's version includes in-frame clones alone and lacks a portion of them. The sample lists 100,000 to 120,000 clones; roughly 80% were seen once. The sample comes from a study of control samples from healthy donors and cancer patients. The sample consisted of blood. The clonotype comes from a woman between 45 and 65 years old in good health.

Here the CDR3 DNA reads TGTGCCAGCAGTTTACTGGGCTTCCAGCCCCAGCATTTT. Its protein product is CASSLLGFQPQHF. The V and J genes are TRBV28 and TRBJ1-5; the D is unclear. The CDR3 totals 13 residues. CDR1 is MDHEN, CDR2 SYDVKM, per germline. The ends were cut back, 2 bases at V and 7 bases at J, with 9 bases in the middle.